This entry concerns a single TCR beta chain. Its specificity is unknown. The PCR contained 60 Vbeta and 13 Jbeta primers. TCRdb's table, derived via immunoSEQ multiplex PCR, lists solely in-frame clones and lacks some. The sample includes under 150,000 clones, more than 60% of them seen just once. This sample is drawn from a study of cytomegalovirus exposure and HLA in healthy donors. Study findings and constraints: The study put 150 or so TCR beta chains on its list as cytomegalovirus-associated.

This CDR3 comprises 12 residues. The germline V gene encodes CDR1 SGDLS and CDR2 YYNGEE. Trimming took off 5 bases at V and 9 bases at J, with 12 bases between the two ends. Specimen: PBMCs. This receptor was identified in a male donor in good health and CMV-seronegative. This sequence joins TRBV9 and TRBJ2-1; D unresolved. The CDR3 loop is CASSDDSVEQFF. For the CDR3, the DNA is TGTGCCAGCAGTGATGACTCGGTTGAGCAGTTCTTC. Full variable domain (outside the CDR3, taken from reference TRBV9 and TRBJ2-1): DSGVTQTPKHLITATGQRVTLRCSPRSGDLSVYWYQQSLDQGLQFLIQYYNGEERAKGNILERFSAQQFPDLHSELNLSSLELGDSALYFCASSDDSVEQFFGPGTRLTVL.